Below, 15 T cell receptor beta chains from the same sample are listed, as sequenced in a study of T cell responses to AZD1222 COVID-19 vaccine. Repertoires were generated with immunoSEQ multiplex PCR, while TCRdb's copy carries only in-frame clones and drops some. This table holds 100,000 to 150,000 clones, approximately 91% found once. The sample here was peripheral blood, taken on day 0 of AZD1222 vaccination. The source is an adult in good health.

This clone was seen just once. The CDR3 bases are TGCGCCAGCAGCCACAGACAGGATCCTGGAAACACCATATATTTT. Amino acids: CASSHRQDPGNTIYF. This chain links TRBV5-1 with TRBJ1-3, with D perhaps TRBD1 (6 bases). The ends were cut back, 4 bases at V and 2 bases at J, with 13 bases in the middle. CDR1 is SGHRS and CDR2 is YFSETQ in the germline V gene. This CDR3 has 15 amino acids.

This clone was found once. The chain couples TRBV7-9 to TRBJ2-7, with D tentatively TRBD2 (5 bases). The CDR3 is 13 amino acids. V was pared by 5 bases and J by 7 bases, with 15 bases between. Germline V gives CDR1 SEHNR, CDR2 FQNEAQ (reference sequence). The CDR3 sequence is CASSPSETGEQYF. The CDR3 coding sequence is TGTGCCAGCAGCCCCTCGGAAACGGGGGAGCAGTACTTC.

The chain joins TRBV18 to TRBJ1-4, with a tentative D call TRBD1 (6 bases). Germline V gene sequence: CDR1 KGHSH, CDR2 LQKENI. This CDR3 has 13 residues. V was shortened by 4 bases and J by 8 bases, with 11 bases between the two germline ends. The CDR3 sequence: CASSLRGLEKLFF. The CDR3 DNA reads as TGTGCCAGCTCACTCAGGGGATTAGAAAAACTGTTTTTT. Together with reference TRBV18 and TRBJ1-4, the CDR3 gives the full variable domain: NAGVMQNPRHLVRRRGQEARLRCSPMKGHSHVYWYRQLPEEGLKFMVYLQKENIIDESGMPKERFSAEFPKEGPSILRIQQVVRGDSAAYFCASSLRGLEKLFFGSGTQLSVL.

This chain connects TRBV2 to TRBJ1-1; a possible D gene is TRBD1 (6 bases). Trimming cost V 2 bases and J 7 bases, with 14 bases left between them. This CDR3 is built from 14 residues. Germline V CDR1 and CDR2: SNHLY, FYNNEI. For the CDR3, the DNA is TGTGCCAGCAGTGAAACTAGGGGGAGAGGTGAAGCTTTCTTT. Its protein is CASSETRGRGEAFF. The complete variable domain, with remaining parts taken from reference TRBV2 and TRBJ1-1, reads EPEVTQTPSHQVTQMGQEVILRCVPISNHLYFYWYRQILGQKVEFLVSFYNNEISEKSEIFDDQFSVERPDGSNFTLKIRSTKLEDSAMYFCASSETRGRGEAFFGQGTRLTVV.

The DNA for the CDR3 is TGTGCCAGCAGCTTCCTTATCGGGGCTGGCGGGGAGCTGTTTTTT. Protein product: CASSFLIGAGGELFF. The chain combines TRBV7-2 with TRBJ2-2, with D perhaps matching TRBD1 or TRBD2 (5 bases each). The CDR3 totals 15 residues. The V end was cut by 3 bases, the J end by 7 bases, with 15 bases between. CDR1 is SGHTA and CDR2 is FQGNSA in the germline V gene.

The rearrangement links TRBV7-9 to TRBJ1-1; 8 bases fit TRBD1. CDR1 and CDR2 (germline): SEHNR, FQNEAQ (reference sequence). The length of the CDR3 is 16 residues. Trimming at V came to 6 bases and at J to 4 bases, leaving 13 bases not matched to a gene. Here the CDR3 reads CASSPGQGGDGTEAFF. The CDR3 DNA follows: TGTGCCAGCAGTCCCGGACAGGGTGGGGACGGCACTGAAGCTTTCTTT.

V gene TRBV5-4 combines with J gene TRBJ2-1, with D unclear. With 4 bases removed from V and 4 bases from J, the gap between germline ends came to 9 bases. This CDR3 is 13 amino acids long. CDR1 is SGHNT, CDR2 YYREEE, per germline (reference sequence). Written as DNA, the CDR3 is TGTGCCAGCAGCGCCAACGAGTACAATGAGCAGTTCTTC. Translated, it gives CASSANEYNEQFF.

The chain links TRBV4-1 to TRBJ2-1, with 8 bases fitting TRBD2. Germline CDR1 is MGHRA and CDR2 is YSYEKL. This CDR3 has 13 amino acids. V shed 7 bases and J 4 bases; nucleotides not matched to a gene: 3. The chain's CDR3 is CASTGGVYNEQFF. CDR3 DNA sequence: TGCGCCAGCACCGGGGGGGTTTACAATGAGCAGTTCTTC.

The chain links TRBV12-3 or TRBV12-4 to TRBJ1-5; D call uncertain. V dropped 1 base and J dropped 6 bases, with 4 bases sitting between them. The CDR3 covers 12 residues. In nucleotides, the CDR3 is TGTGCCAGCAGTTTAGGGGGTCAGCCCCAGCATTTT. Residues: CASSLGGQPQHF.

As DNA, the CDR3 is TGTGCCAGCAGTCCGGCCAATGAAGATACGCAGTATTTT. Protein sequence: CASSPANEDTQYF. The chain has TRBV28 and TRBJ2-3, with no clear D. Looked up from germline, CDR1 is MDHEN and CDR2 is SYDVKM. This CDR3 has 13 amino acids. Trimming took 5 bases from V and 5 from J, leaving 11 bases between them.

This rearrangement joins TRBV3-1 (or the pseudogene TRBV3-2) to TRBJ2-1; D possibly uses TRBD1 or TRBD2 (5 bases each). V dropped 4 bases and J dropped 0 bases, with 13 bases sitting between them. The germline V gene encodes CDR1 LGHDT and CDR2 YNNKEL (reference sequence). There are 16 residues in the CDR3. For the CDR3, the DNA is TGTGCCAGCAGCCTGGGACCGACTTACTCCTACAATGAGCAGTTCTTC. Amino acid sequence: CASSLGPTYSYNEQFF.

This chain connects TRBV11-2 to TRBJ1-5, with 8 bases matching TRBD1. This CDR3 comprises 14 residues. Germline assignment: CDR1 SGHAT and CDR2 FQNNGV. V shed 5 bases and J 7 bases; nucleotides not matched to a gene: 7. CDR3 region: CASSRTGIGQPQHF. CDR3 sequence (DNA): TGTGCCAGCAGCCGGACAGGGATAGGCCAGCCCCAGCATTTT.

The rearrangement links TRBV4-2 to TRBJ1-2, with a weak D call TRBD1 (5 bases). The CDR3 consists of 16 residues. Between the trimmed V and J ends, which lost 1 base and 9 bases, there was a span of 21 bases. Germline lookup yields CDR1 LGHNA and CDR2 YNFKEQ. In DNA, the CDR3 is TGTGCCAGCAGCCAAGCGGGCAGGGAGACTGGTGGGAGCTACACCTTC. Translating gives CASSQAGRETGGSYTF.

This CDR3 is CASSLRGGTEAFF. CDR3 bases: TGTGCCAGCAGCCTAAGAGGGGGCACTGAAGCTTTCTTT. The chain joins TRBV3-1 (or the pseudogene TRBV3-2) to TRBJ1-1; maybe TRBD1 (6 bases). Germline CDR1 and CDR2: LGHDT and YNNKEL (reference sequence). The CDR3 totals 13 residues. The V gene lost 4 bases and the J gene lost 4 bases, with 10 bases spanning the gap.

The rearrangement joins TRBV6-5 to TRBJ1-1; no firm D call. The V and J ends lost 2 bases and 0 bases respectively, with 10 bases between them. CDR3 length: 15 amino acids. Germline-derived CDR1 and CDR2 are MNHEY and SVGAGI. CDR3 residues: CASSYGQAMNTEAFF. CDR3 coding DNA: TGTGCCAGCAGTTACGGTCAGGCTATGAACACTGAAGCTTTCTTT.